These 5 T cell receptor beta chains originate from one sample sequenced in a study of blood T cell repertoires in COVID-19. Sequenced by immunoSEQ multiplex PCR; TCRdb stores in-frame clones only, minus some. The profile covers some 150,000 clones, with around 84% appearing a single time and 4.5% to 6% taken by the ten largest. The sequenced material came from peripheral blood. The receptors were gathered from a woman aged 45-59 years with acute or convalescent COVID-19.

This clone has more than one count but fewer than ten. The chain links TRBV5-1 to TRBJ2-3, with D possibly being TRBD2 (6 bases). The V gene's germline CDR1 is SGHRS and CDR2 YFSETQ. The CDR3 contains 15 residues. The V gene lost 0 bases and the J gene lost 3 bases, with 11 bases spanning the gap. This CDR3 reads CASSLEGLTTDTQYF. DNA for the CDR3: TGCGCCAGCAGCTTGGAGGGACTTACAACAGATACGCAGTATTTT.

This chain links TRBV19 with TRBJ1-4, with D possibly being TRBD1 (6 bases). Germline-derived CDR1 and CDR2 are LNHDA and SQIVND (reference sequence). The length of the CDR3 is 15 residues. Trimming pared 6 bases from V and 11 bases from J, leaving 22 bases between. This CDR3 reads CASSPRRGAEVKLFF. The CDR3 DNA is TGTGCCAGTAGCCCACGTCGGGGGGCCGAGGTGAAACTGTTTTTT.

The chain links TRBV9 to TRBJ1-2; 10 bases line up with TRBD1. Germline V gene sequence: CDR1 SGDLS, CDR2 YYNGEE. The ends lost 4 bases at V and 2 bases at J; junction bases unmatched: 2. There are 14 residues in the CDR3. The CDR3 here is CASSRDRGNYGYTF. The CDR3 bases are TGTGCCAGCAGCCGGGACAGGGGCAACTATGGCTACACCTTC.

This clone came up once. The chain couples TRBV19 to TRBJ1-4; D is unclear. Trimming cost V 5 bases and J 0 bases, with 7 bases left between them. This CDR3 has 14 residues. CDR1 and CDR2 from the germline V gene are LNHDA and SQIVND (reference sequence). The chain's CDR3 is CASSLYATNEKLFF. CDR3 nucleotides: TGTGCCAGTAGTCTATATGCAACTAATGAAAAACTGTTTTTT. Full variable domain (outside the CDR3, taken from reference TRBV19 and TRBJ1-4): DGGITQSPKYLFRKEGQNVTLSCEQNLNHDAMYWYRQDPGQGLRLIYYSQIVNDFQKGDIAEGYSVSREKKESFPLTVTSAQKNPTAFYLCASSLYATNEKLFFGSGTQLSVL.

This sequence joins TRBV19 and TRBJ1-5; 10 bases are shared with TRBD1. The V and J ends lost 5 bases and 9 bases, in that order; junction bases with no gene match: 10. The CDR3 has 15 amino acids. CDR1 LNHDA and CDR2 SQIVND come from the germline V gene (reference sequence). The CDR3 here is CASSSLDRGSTPQHF. The CDR3 DNA sequence: TGTGCCAGTAGTTCCCTGGACAGGGGGTCTACGCCCCAGCATTTT.